By sample fraction, the clone carrying this T cell receptor (beta chain) is medium-sized. This entry belongs to a study of metastatic and nonmetastatic thyroid tumors. Treatment of any kind had been given to no patient before thyroid surgery. TCRdb reanalyzed the PCR reads via MiXCR. The repertoire holds over 11,000 clones, less than 25% seen once, with around 8% in the top ten. Germline CDR1 is MNHNS and CDR2 is SASEGT. CDR3 length: 14 residues. Trimming shortened V by 11 bases and J by 0 bases, and 15 bases separated the two germline ends. This TCR came from a female donor with papillary thyroid cancer or a benign thyroid nodule (not recorded which). Some clones in this sample may be carry-over from other donors' samples. This chain uses TRBV6-1 with TRBJ2-3; no reliable D call. Sequenced material: blood. CDR3 protein: CAAQLRESTDTQYF. The CDR3, as DNA: TGTGCCGCTCAGCTAAGAGAAAGCACAGATACGCAGTATTTT.